The rows below give T cell receptor beta chains drawn from one sample of a study of shared clonotypes between healthy human individuals. Clones were read by immunoSEQ multiplex PCR, and TCRdb kept only the in-frame ones, dropping some. This sample carries nearly 1 million clones, more than 75% of them seen once, and the ten largest clones take over 1.3%. The sequenced sample was memory CD4+ T cells sorted from blood. Receptors originate from a man aged 18 to 35 in good health. The CDR3 runs from the conserved cysteine through the conserved F or W. A D gene is named only where the DNA matches it firmly. The size field is filled for only some rows; it gives once, few, many or a size class.

j_call	clone_size	d_call	v_call	cdr3_aa	cdr3_nt
TRBJ2-1	.	.	TRBV19	CASTRQGLYNEQFF	TGTGCCAGTACCCGCCAGGGATTATACAATGAGCAGTTCTTC
TRBJ1-2	.	TRBD1	TRBV19	CASSTGTGGIGGYTF	TGTGCCAGTAGTACCGGGACAGGGGGGATCGGTGGCTACACCTTC
TRBJ1-4	.	.	TRBV7-2	CASSFGSGYEKLFF	.
TRBJ2-7	.	.	TRBV7-2	CASSFLGTYEQYF	TGTGCCAGCAGCTTTTTGGGGACCTACGAGCAGTACTTC
TRBJ1-4	.	.	TRBV7-9	CASSLDTSTNEKLFF	TGTGCCAGCAGCTTAGACACTTCAACTAATGAAAAACTGTTTTTT
TRBJ2-5	.	.	TRBV6-1	CASSAFRGGETQYF	TGTGCCAGCAGTGCTTTCCGGGGAGGAGAGACCCAGTACTTC
TRBJ2-7	.	TRBD2	TRBV7-2	CASSLEGGGTTKQYF	TGTGCCAGCAGCTTAGAGGGTGGGGGGACTACTAAGCAGTACTTC
TRBJ2-7	.	.	TRBV15	CATSRDPRSGEQYF	TGTGCCACCAGCAGAGATCCCAGGTCCGGCGAGCAGTACTTC
TRBJ1-2	.	TRBD1	TRBV7-2	CASSLRQGTNYGYTF	TGTGCCAGCAGCTTACGACAGGGGACAAACTATGGCTACACCTTC
TRBJ2-7	.	TRBD2	TRBV9	CASSVGGLAGHKAYEQYF	TGTGCCAGCAGCGTAGGGGGACTAGCGGGCCATAAGGCCTACGAGCAGTACTTC
TRBJ2-1	few	TRBD1	TRBV28	CASSPPGTGRFF	TGTGCCAGCAGTCCCCCCGGGACAGGGAGATTCTTC
TRBJ2-2	.	.	TRBV6-1	CASSEQGQGTGELFF	TGTGCCAGCAGTGAACAGGGCCAGGGCACCGGGGAGCTGTTTTTT
TRBJ2-1	.	.	TRBV10-1	CASSELPGAIGEQFF	TGCGCCAGCAGTGAGTTGCCGGGGGCGATCGGGGAGCAGTTCTTC
TRBJ2-2	.	.	TRBV5-1	CASRPGTLTGELFF	TGCGCCAGCAGGCCCGGGACTCTCACCGGGGAGCTGTTTTTT
TRBJ1-6	many	.	TRBV5-4	CASSSGRDRANSPLHF	TGTGCCAGCAGCTCAGGACGGGACCGAGCTAATTCACCCCTCCACTTT
TRBJ1-6	.	.	TRBV19	CASSQLSSYNSPLHF	TGTGCCAGCAGCCAATTGAGCTCCTATAATTCACCCCTCCACTTT
TRBJ2-2	.	.	TRBV18	CASSPDRNTGELFF	TGTGCCAGCTCACCGGACAGGAACACCGGGGAGCTGTTTTTT
TRBJ2-7	.	.	TRBV5-1	CASSSGLVEQYF	TGCGCCAGCAGCTCGGGACTGGTCGAGCAGTACTTC
TRBJ2-2	.	.	TRBV7-8	CASSPYGGNTGELFF	TGTGCCAGCAGCCCTTATGGGGGGAACACCGGGGAGCTGTTTTTT
TRBJ1-1	few	.	TRBV6-1	CASSDVLNTEAFF	TGTGCCAGCAGTGACGTGTTGAACACTGAAGCTTTCTTT
TRBJ1-1	once	.	TRBV6-6	CASSPGQFQAFF	TGTGCCAGCAGCCCTGGACAGTTTCAAGCTTTCTTT
TRBJ2-5	.	TRBD1	TRBV6-6	CASSWTGKETQYF	TGTGCCAGCAGTTGGACAGGGAAGGAGACCCAGTACTTC
TRBJ1-1	.	TRBD1	TRBV7-9	CASSSTISGGLATEAFF	TGTGCCAGCAGCTCTACCATTTCAGGGGGTCTGGCCACTGAAGCTTTCTTT
TRBJ1-4	.	.	TRBV28	CASMSGSNEKLFF	TGTGCCAGCATGTCGGGGTCTAATGAAAAACTGTTTTTT
TRBJ1-1	.	TRBD1	TRBV5-4	CASRLGDRENTEAFF	TGTGCCAGCAGACTCGGGGACAGGGAAAACACTGAAGCTTTCTTT
TRBJ2-7	.	.	TRBV5-1	CASSPPGTPNLYEQYF	TGCGCCAGCAGCCCCCCCGGGACTCCGAATCTATACGAGCAGTACTTC
TRBJ1-1	few	TRBD1	TRBV6-5	CASSNRDLTGTEAFF	TGTGCCAGCAGCAACCGAGACCTGACAGGGACTGAAGCTTTCTTT
TRBJ2-3	.	TRBD2	TRBV30	CAWGAGGRAADTQYF	TGTGCCTGGGGGGCTGGCGGGAGGGCGGCAGATACGCAGTATTTT
TRBJ2-1	.	TRBD1	TRBV30	CAWKDRDSEQFF	TGTGCCTGGAAGGACAGGGATAGTGAGCAGTTCTTC
TRBJ1-1	.	.	TRBV6-5	CASRAGWVETEAFF	TGTGCCAGCAGGGCAGGATGGGTGGAGACTGAAGCTTTCTTT
TRBJ2-7	.	.	TRBV5-1	CASSLGQPQWGYEQYF	TGCGCCAGCAGCTTGGGGCAGCCCCAGTGGGGCTACGAGCAGTACTTC
TRBJ1-6	.	TRBD1	TRBV11-2	CASSLSGQAHNSPLHF	TGTGCCAGCAGCTTAAGCGGACAGGCTCATAATTCACCCCTCCACTTT
TRBJ2-7	once	.	TRBV4-3	CASSQDPGSYEQYF	TGCGCCAGCAGCCAAGATCCCGGATCCTACGAGCAGTACTTC
TRBJ2-3	.	TRBD1	TRBV7-2	CASSLVGQGTDTQYF	TGTGCCAGCAGCTTAGTTGGACAGGGGACAGATACGCAGTATTTT
TRBJ1-1	.	.	TRBV2	CASSIGPGGLTATEAFF	TGTGCCAGCAGCATTGGGCCCGGTGGGCTAACCGCCACTGAAGCTTTCTTT
TRBJ2-5	.	.	TRBV10-1	CASSESSVRGRQETQYF	TGCGCCAGCAGTGAGTCGTCGGTGCGGGGGCGTCAAGAGACCCAGTACTTC
TRBJ1-2	.	.	TRBV19	CASSILDRYGYTF	TGTGCCAGTAGTATATTGGACCGCTATGGCTACACCTTC
TRBJ2-7	.	.	TRBV5-6	CASSLAEGAAYEQYF	TGTGCCAGCAGCTTGGCGGAGGGGGCCGCCTACGAGCAGTACTTC
TRBJ1-1	.	.	TRBV28	CASSTFRRGSTEAFF	TGTGCCAGCAGCACCTTCAGGAGAGGGAGCACTGAAGCTTTCTTT
TRBJ2-5	.	.	TRBV5-1	CASSRRDQETQYF	TGCGCCAGCAGCAGGCGGGACCAAGAGACCCAGTACTTC